This record concerns one T cell receptor (beta chain) sequence. Its antigen has not been determined. One base away there is no much larger clone; base qualities are not given. The source of the sample is a study of blood T cell repertoires in COVID-19 (dated by TCRdb to 2018 to 2020). Some background on the complete study: Samples covering the acute and convalescent phases of COVID-19 were provided by collaborators in the United States, Italy and Spain. The samples were drawn from the first 160 participants of the ongoing ImmuneRACE study and from over a thousand subjects provided by 6 global collaborators. The prospective study material was composed of cDNA or gDNA derived from T cells, B-cell-depleted T cells, or PBMCs. The dataset comprised deeply sampled blood TCRbeta repertoires from subjects exposed to, actively infected with, or recovered from COVID-19. The repertoires were made available in a free public database intended to serve as a resource for research on the immune response to SARS-CoV-2. A de-identified subject ID, COVID-19 status, age in years and sex were almost always included in the sample metadata. Where HLA class I and class II types were available, the types were taken from metadata supplied by the sample provider, not from assay-based typing.

Summary of the overall study and its limitations: Clinical and demographic metadata were provided uncurated, with the amount varying by source and participant.

TCRbeta CDR3 regions were amplified from genomic DNA by means of the immunoSEQ Assay, a bias-controlled multiplex PCR. Under the source paper's analysis protocol: Nucleated cell counts per sample were estimated from amplification of reference gene primers within the assay. To quantify the absolute abundance of each unique TCRbeta CDR3 rearrangement, sequence reads were collapsed and filtered. Productive Simpson clonality was computed per sample as the square root of Simpson's diversity index over productive rearrangements. TCRdb mirrors the immuneACCESS table, restricted to in-frame sequences. Some clones are absent from its copies; in checked studies, under half trace to an unresolved V gene, and the reason for the others is unknown. V, J and clone size were drawn from that table, and D and trimming were deduced from the DNA. The sample table contains 90,000 or so clones; only one count was recorded for less than 90% of them. The ten largest clones take up around 10% of the sample.

Per the germline V gene, MNHEY is the CDR1 and SVGAGI is the CDR2. The V end loses 10 bases and the J end loses 7 bases, and a stretch of 20 bases separates them. The CDR3 starts with the cysteine, ends with the phenylalanine, and has 13 residues. Just CDR3 DNA is preserved here, 39 bases in frame from base 1. Collaborating institutions collected whole blood in K2EDTA tubes following their own protocols. For TCRbeta analysis, collaborators shipped samples as frozen whole blood, isolated PBMCs, or DNA extracted from either of those sample types. The chain links TRBV6-5 with TRBJ2-7; the D gene lacks a confident call. The clonotype originates from a human donor in a cohort sampled during active COVID-19. Sequencing input: peripheral blood. The base sequence is TGTGCCATAGACCTTCCGGGTTTATGGGAGCAGTACTTC. Translated, this gives CAIDLPGLWEQYF.